One and the same sample provided the 3 T cell receptor beta chains below, sequenced in a study of blood T cell repertoires in COVID-19. The data were produced by immunoSEQ multiplex PCR, yet TCRdb's version contains in-frame clones alone and is incomplete. The repertoire holds hundreds of thousands of clones, approximately 90% seen once, with around 1% in the top ten. The sequenced sample consisted of PBMCs or T cells enriched from blood (not recorded which). The receptor set was obtained from a man aged 18 to 29 who had recovered from COVID-19.

This rearrangement joins TRBV19 to TRBJ1-2; D ambiguous. CDR3 length: 14 amino acids. The V end was cut by 5 bases, the J end by 8 bases, with 18 bases between. Germline V gives CDR1 LNHDA, CDR2 SQIVND (reference sequence). This CDR3 reads CASSAPDGARGYTF. In DNA, the CDR3 is TGTGCCAGTAGTGCCCCAGACGGCGCCAGGGGCTACACCTTC.

The V gene is TRBV12-3 or TRBV12-4, the J gene TRBJ1-5; D is unclear. Deletions cut 4 bases from V and 9 bases from J, with 13 bases between. CDR3 size: 13 residues. The DNA for the CDR3 is TGTGCCAGCAGTTCAGGTCAGTTGGGGCCCCAGCATTTT. The encoded protein is CASSSGQLGPQHF.

The rearrangement links TRBV3-1 (or the pseudogene TRBV3-2) to TRBJ2-7; 14 bases are a match to TRBD2. Per the germline V gene, CDR1 is LGHDT and CDR2 is YNNKEL (reference sequence). CDR3 size: 15 residues. J was trimmed by 4 bases and V by 6 bases; bases with no gene match: 5. CDR3 amino acids: CASRRTSGGYYEQYF. CDR3 sequence (DNA): TGTGCCAGCAGACGGACTAGCGGGGGGTATTACGAGCAGTACTTC.